In this sample, the clone carrying this TCR beta chain turned up a few times. Trimming removed 0 bases from V and 6 bases from J, with 14 bases in between. There are 15 residues in the CDR3. Germline V lookup: CDR1 SGHTA, CDR2 FQGNSA. The data were taken from a study of early T cells in non-severe SARS-CoV-2 infection. Individually, cDNA molecules had unique molecular identifiers attached to them. TCRdb analysed the 5' RACE reads with MiXCR anew, one entry per CDR3 protein. Of about 72,000 distinct CDR3 sequences listed, around 10% are singletons. V and J are TRBV7-2 and TRBJ1-1, with D perhaps TRBD1 (5 bases). The material sequenced was whole blood, taken at baseline. The clonotype was recovered from an adult who was a healthcare worker with PCR-confirmed SARS-CoV-2 infection or an uninfected control (not recorded which). The CDR3 region has the DNA TGTGCCAGCAGCTTAGCGGGGGGTTTTTTCGCTGAAGCTTTCTTT. It codes for CASSLAGGFFAEAFF.